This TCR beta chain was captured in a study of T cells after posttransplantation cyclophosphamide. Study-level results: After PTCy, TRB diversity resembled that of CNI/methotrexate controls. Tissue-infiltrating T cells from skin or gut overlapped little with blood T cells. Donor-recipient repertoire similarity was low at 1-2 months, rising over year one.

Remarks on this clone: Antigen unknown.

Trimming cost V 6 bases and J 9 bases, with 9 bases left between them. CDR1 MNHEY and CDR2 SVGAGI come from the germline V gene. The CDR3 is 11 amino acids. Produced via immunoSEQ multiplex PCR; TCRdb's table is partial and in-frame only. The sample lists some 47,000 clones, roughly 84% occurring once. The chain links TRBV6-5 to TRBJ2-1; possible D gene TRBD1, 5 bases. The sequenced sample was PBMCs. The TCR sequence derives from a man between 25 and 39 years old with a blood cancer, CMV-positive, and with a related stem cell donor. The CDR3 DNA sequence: TGTGCCAGCAGCTGGGGCGGTGAGCAGTTCTTC. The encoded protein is CASSWGGEQFF.